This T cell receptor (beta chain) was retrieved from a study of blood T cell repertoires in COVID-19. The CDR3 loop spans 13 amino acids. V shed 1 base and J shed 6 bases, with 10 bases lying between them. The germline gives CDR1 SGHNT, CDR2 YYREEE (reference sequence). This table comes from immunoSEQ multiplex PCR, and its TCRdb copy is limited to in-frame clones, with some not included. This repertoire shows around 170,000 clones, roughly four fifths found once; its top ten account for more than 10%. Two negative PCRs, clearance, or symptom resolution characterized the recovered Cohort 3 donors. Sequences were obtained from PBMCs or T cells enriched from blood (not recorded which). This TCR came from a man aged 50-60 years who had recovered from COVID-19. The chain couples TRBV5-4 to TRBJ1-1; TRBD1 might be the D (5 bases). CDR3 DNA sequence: TGTGCCAGCAGCTTGAATTCGGGGGCTGAAGCTTTCTTT. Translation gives CASSLNSGAEAFF.